This TCR beta chain was captured by sequencing in a study of blood T cell repertoires in COVID-19. The CDR3 is made up of 15 amino acids. Per the germline V gene, CDR1 is SGHRS and CDR2 is YFSETQ. Trimming cost V 0 bases and J 5 bases; bases outside gene matches: 5. Data came from immunoSEQ multiplex PCR; TCRdb stores just in-frame clones and leaves some out. The table records 200,000 to 250,000 clones, 75% to 85% of them present only once. This TCR derives from a woman in her thirties or forties with acute COVID-19. This chain connects TRBV5-1 to TRBJ1-1; 9 nucleotides align to TRBD1. Sequenced sample: PBMCs or T cells enriched from blood (not recorded which). CDR3 coding DNA: TGCGCCAGCAGCTTGGGGGTAGGACAGGGGACTGAAGCTTTCTTT. The encoded protein is CASSLGVGQGTEAFF. The full variable domain, with the rest looked up from reference TRBV5-1 and TRBJ1-1, is KAGVTQTPRYLIKTRGQQVTLSCSPISGHRSVSWYQQTPGQGLQFLFEYFSETQRNKGNFPGRFSGRQFSNSRSEMNVSTLELGDSALYLCASSLGVGQGTEAFFGQGTRLTVV.